This T cell receptor beta chain was recovered during a study of lymphopenia after photon versus proton radiotherapy. Measured with immunoSEQ multiplex PCR; TCRdb has only the in-frame clones, and not every one. The sample consists of about 160,000 clones, around nine tenths of them appearing once. For this clone: Its antigen is unidentified.

V lost 5 bases, J lost 0 bases, and 5 bases lay in between. There are 14 residues in the CDR3. Germline values: CDR1 SGHTA, CDR2 FQGTGA. Study-wide points: Post-nadir TCR diversity decline inversely tracked overall survival among those who died.

The TCR comes from a man in his forties or fifties with gastric cancer. This sample comprised peripheral blood, obtained from a patient treated with photon-based radiotherapy. This chain joins TRBV7-3 and TRBJ2-6, with D uncertain. CDR3: CASSPTSGANVLTF. The CDR3, as DNA: TGTGCCAGCAGCCCCACCTCTGGGGCCAACGTCCTGACTTTC.